The subject of this entry is one T cell receptor beta chain. What it recognizes is unknown. These data come from a study of T cell responses to AZD1222 COVID-19 vaccine. Trimming removed 4 bases at V and 0 bases at J, with 12 bases between. The germline V gene encodes CDR1 SGHTA and CDR2 FQGNSA. The CDR3 covers 16 residues. The table came from immunoSEQ multiplex PCR; TCRdb's copy has only in-frame clones and leaves some out. The table has 130,000 to 150,000 clones, 70% to 90% seen once. Study outcomes and limitations: Clonal diversity was possibly underestimated; the donors were predominantly white British and more often female. Baseline seropositives among AZD1222 recipients totaled only five to seven. Spike-specific TCR breadth and depth were elevated following two AZD1222 doses. Sampling captured repertoires only after the peak T cell response.

V usage is TRBV7-2 and J usage is TRBJ1-4; D gene uncertain. The sequence came from an adult who received the MenACWY meningococcal vaccine as a control. Specimen: peripheral blood, collected 28 days after the second dose of the MenACWY control vaccine. CDR3 loop: CASSSPTDSTNEKLFF. CDR3 sequence (DNA): TGTGCCAGCAGCTCCCCAACAGATTCAACTAATGAAAAACTGTTTTTT.